This TCR beta chain was captured by sequencing in a study of blood T cell repertoires in COVID-19. Per the germline V gene, CDR1 is SGHTA and CDR2 is FQGNSA. The V and J ends lost 5 bases and 2 bases respectively, with 15 bases between them. The CDR3 contains 15 residues. In the original analysis: Reference gene primer amplification in the assay estimated nucleated cell counts. Assay used: immunoSEQ multiplex PCR; TCRdb lists only in-frame clones, some missing. V and J calls and clone size are those listed in that table; D and trimming were worked out from the DNA. The sample includes approximately 72,000 clones, roughly 86% seen only once; the top ten take about an eighth.

The rearrangement links TRBV7-2 to TRBJ1-1, with D unclear. Sequenced material: peripheral blood. This receptor was identified in a woman aged 55 to 70 with acute or convalescent COVID-19. The CDR3 nucleotides are TGTGCCAGCAGCGTATCCGGGATAACAAACACTGAAGCTTTCTTT. It yields the protein CASSVSGITNTEAFF.